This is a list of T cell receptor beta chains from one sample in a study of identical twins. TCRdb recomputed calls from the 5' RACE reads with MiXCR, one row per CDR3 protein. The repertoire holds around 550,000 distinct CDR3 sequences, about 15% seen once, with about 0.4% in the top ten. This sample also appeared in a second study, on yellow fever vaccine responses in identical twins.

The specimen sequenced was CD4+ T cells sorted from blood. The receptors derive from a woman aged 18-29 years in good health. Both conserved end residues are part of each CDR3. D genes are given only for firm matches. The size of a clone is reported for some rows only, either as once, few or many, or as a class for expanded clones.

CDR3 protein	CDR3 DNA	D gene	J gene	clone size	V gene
CASSQGTSGTYNEQFF	TGTGCCAGCAGCCAGGGGACTAGCGGAACCTACAATGAGCAGTTCTTC	TRBD2	TRBJ2-1	many	TRBV4-2
CASRDYSAGGDEQFF	TGTGCCAGCAGGGACTACTCCGCCGGAGGCGATGAGCAGTTCTTC	.	TRBJ2-1	.	TRBV2
CASTYDAQTGLNTEAFF	TGTGCCAGCACCTATGACGCTCAAACAGGGTTGAACACTGAAGCTTTCTTT	.	TRBJ1-1	few	TRBV6-1
CASSYGSTQYF	TGTGCCAGCAGTTACGGGTCCACCCAGTACTTC	.	TRBJ2-5	.	TRBV6-5
CASSEPRGLADEQYF	TGTGCCAGCAGTGAACCTCGGGGGCTGGCCGACGAGCAGTACTTC	.	TRBJ2-7	.	TRBV2
CASSPGRGSGELFF	TGTGCCAGCAGCCCGGGACGGGGGTCCGGGGAGCTGTTTTTT	.	TRBJ2-2	few	TRBV7-2
CASSVGSRAGVRTGELFF	TGTGCCAGCAGCGTAGGGAGTCGAGCGGGAGTTAGGACCGGGGAGCTGTTTTTT	TRBD2	TRBJ2-2	.	TRBV9
CASSDRRDIQSTDTQYF	TGTGCCAGCAGTGACCGCCGGGACATACAGAGCACAGATACGCAGTATTTT	.	TRBJ2-3	few	TRBV25-1
CSVVGGGKAFF	TGCAGCGTCGTGGGGGGAGGGAAAGCTTTCTTT	.	TRBJ1-1	few	TRBV29-1
CASSDEGRKNIQYF	TGTGCCAGCAGTGATGAGGGGAGAAAAAACATTCAGTACTTC	.	TRBJ2-4	few	TRBV6-1
CSARDLAGPRNEKLFF	TGCAGTGCTAGAGACCTGGCGGGACCGAGGAATGAAAAACTGTTTTTT	.	TRBJ1-4	.	TRBV20-1
CSAPQRGGTGRYEQYF	TGCAGTGCTCCACAGCGAGGAGGGACAGGGCGATACGAGCAGTACTTC	TRBD1	TRBJ2-7	few	TRBV20-1
CASRPQEREAATDTQYF	TGTGCCAGCAGGCCCCAGGAGCGGGAGGCAGCCACAGATACGCAGTATTTT	TRBD2	TRBJ2-3	.	TRBV12-3/TRBV12-4
CASSRTPPSSGDTGELFF	TGTGCCAGCAGCCGTACTCCACCCTCTAGCGGAGACACCGGGGAGCTGTTTTTT	TRBD2	TRBJ2-2	.	TRBV7-3
CASSPMWAGGYNEQFF	TGTGCCAGCAGTCCGATGTGGGCGGGGGGTTACAATGAGCAGTTCTTC	TRBD2	TRBJ2-1	few	TRBV6-1
CASSLLSGSGINEQFF	TGTGCCAGCAGCTTACTTAGCGGGAGTGGTATCAATGAGCAGTTCTTC	TRBD2	TRBJ2-1	.	TRBV7-2
CASSPYPPGFEQYF	TGTGCCAGCAGCCCTTACCCCCCAGGGTTCGAGCAGTACTTC	.	TRBJ2-7	few	TRBV12-3/TRBV12-4
CASTLGRGPVDEQFF	TGTGCCAGCACCTTAGGTAGGGGCCCGGTGGATGAGCAGTTCTTC	.	TRBJ2-1	.	TRBV12-3/TRBV12-4